This section outlines one TCR beta chain sequence together with its context. Its target is unknown. This sample is drawn from a study of shared clonotypes between healthy human individuals. About the research overall: With ages of 18 to 49, the donors were two women and a few men.

Germline V gene lookup returns CDR1 MNHNS and CDR2 SASEGT. With V trimmed by 9 bases and J by 10 bases, 17 bases remained unmatched. The CDR3 totals 15 residues. Whole-study findings and limits: Enrolling few donors narrowed the genetic and exposure-history diversity that was represented.

Genomic DNA for unsorted samples, which was extracted with the QIAamp DNA Blood Mini kit, came from around 93 million PBMCs. Deep was the level at which the assay was run. Clones were read by immunoSEQ multiplex PCR, and TCRdb kept only the in-frame ones, dropping some. In the table there are about 480,000 clones, about 75% of which are singletons. The V call is TRBV6-1, the J call TRBJ2-1; 8 nucleotides line up with TRBD2. This TCR was sampled from a woman between 35 and 50 years old in good health. Some clones in this sample may be carry-over from other donors' samples. The sample was PBMCs. The CDR3 region is CASPYLAGGSSEQFF. The CDR3 DNA sequence: TGTGCCAGTCCCTACCTGGCGGGAGGCTCGTCGGAGCAGTTCTTC.